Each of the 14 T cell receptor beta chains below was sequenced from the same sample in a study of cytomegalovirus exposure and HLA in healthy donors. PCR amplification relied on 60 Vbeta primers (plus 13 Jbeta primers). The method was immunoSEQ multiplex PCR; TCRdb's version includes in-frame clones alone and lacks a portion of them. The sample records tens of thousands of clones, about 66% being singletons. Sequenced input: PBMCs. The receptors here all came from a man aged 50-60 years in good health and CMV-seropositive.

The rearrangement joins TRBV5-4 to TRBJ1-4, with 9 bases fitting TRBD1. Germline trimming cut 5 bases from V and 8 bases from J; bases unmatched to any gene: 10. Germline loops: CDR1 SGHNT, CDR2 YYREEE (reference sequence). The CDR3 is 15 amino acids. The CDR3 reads CASSYAQGAWEKLFF. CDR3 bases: TGTGCCAGCAGTTATGCACAGGGGGCCTGGGAAAAACTGTTTTTT.

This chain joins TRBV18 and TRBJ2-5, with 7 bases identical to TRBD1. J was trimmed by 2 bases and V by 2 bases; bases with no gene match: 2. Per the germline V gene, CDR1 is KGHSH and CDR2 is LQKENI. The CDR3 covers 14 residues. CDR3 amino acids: CASSPRTGQETQYF. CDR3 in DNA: TGTGCCAGCTCACCAAGGACAGGTCAAGAGACCCAGTACTTC.

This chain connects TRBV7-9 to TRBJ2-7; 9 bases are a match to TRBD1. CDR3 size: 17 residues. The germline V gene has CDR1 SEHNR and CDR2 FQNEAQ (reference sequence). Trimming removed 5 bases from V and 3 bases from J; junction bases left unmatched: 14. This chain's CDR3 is CASSPPFRRQGVYEQYF. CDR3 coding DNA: TGTGCCAGCAGCCCACCCTTTCGCCGACAGGGGGTCTACGAGCAGTACTTC. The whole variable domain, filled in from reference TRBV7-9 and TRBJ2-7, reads DTGVSQNPRHKITKRGQNVTFRCDPISEHNRLYWYRQTLGQGPEFLTYFQNEAQLEKSRLLSDRFSAERPKGSFSTLEIQRTEQGDSAMYLCASSPPFRRQGVYEQYFGPGTRLTVT.

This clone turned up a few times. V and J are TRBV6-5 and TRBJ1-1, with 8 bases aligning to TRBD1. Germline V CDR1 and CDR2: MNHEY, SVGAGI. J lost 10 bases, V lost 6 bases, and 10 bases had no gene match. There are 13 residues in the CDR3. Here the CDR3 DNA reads TGTGCCAGCAGCCGTGGGACAGGTGGAAGAGCTTTCTTT. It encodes CASSRGTGGRAFF.

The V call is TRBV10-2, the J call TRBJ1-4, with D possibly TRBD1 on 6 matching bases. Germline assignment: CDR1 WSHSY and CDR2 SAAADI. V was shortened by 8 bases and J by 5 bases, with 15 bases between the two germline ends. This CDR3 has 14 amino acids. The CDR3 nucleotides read TGCGCCAGCTCAGAGGGGGGGTTAAATGAAAAACTGTTTTTT. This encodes CASSEGGLNEKLFF.

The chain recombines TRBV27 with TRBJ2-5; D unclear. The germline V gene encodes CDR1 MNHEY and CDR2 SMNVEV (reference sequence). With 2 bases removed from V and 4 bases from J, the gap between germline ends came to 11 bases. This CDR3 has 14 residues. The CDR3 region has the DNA TGTGCCAGCAGTTTACACAAACGAACAGAGACCCAGTACTTC. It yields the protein CASSLHKRTETQYF.

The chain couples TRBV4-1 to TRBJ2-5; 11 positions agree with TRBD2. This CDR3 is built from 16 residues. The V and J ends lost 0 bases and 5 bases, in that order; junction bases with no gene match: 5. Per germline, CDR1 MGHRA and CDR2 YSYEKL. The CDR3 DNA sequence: TGCGCCAGCAGCCAAGATCGACTAGCGGGGAGGGAGACCCAGTACTTC. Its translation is CASSQDRLAGRETQYF.

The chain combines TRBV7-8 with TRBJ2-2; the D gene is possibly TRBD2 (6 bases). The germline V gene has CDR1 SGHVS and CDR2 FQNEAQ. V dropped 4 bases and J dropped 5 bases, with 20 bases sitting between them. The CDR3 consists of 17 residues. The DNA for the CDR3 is TGTGCCAGCAGCTATAGTGGTCCCGGGACTCATACCGGGGAGCTGTTTTTT. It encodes CASSYSGPGTHTGELFF.

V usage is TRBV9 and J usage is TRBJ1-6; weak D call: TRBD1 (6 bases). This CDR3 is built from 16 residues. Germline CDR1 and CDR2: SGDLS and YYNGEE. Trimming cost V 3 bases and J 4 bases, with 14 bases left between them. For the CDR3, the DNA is TGTGCCAGCAGCGCACAGGGAGAACTATATAATTCACCCCTCCACTTT. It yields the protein CASSAQGELYNSPLHF.

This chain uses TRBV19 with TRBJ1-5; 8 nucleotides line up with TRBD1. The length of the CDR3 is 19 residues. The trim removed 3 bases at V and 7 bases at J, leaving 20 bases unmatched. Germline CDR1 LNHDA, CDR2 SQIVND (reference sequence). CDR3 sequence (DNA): TGTGCCAGTAGTATTTCCCGGACAGGGATTTTGGGCGTACACCAGCCCCAGCATTTT. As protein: CASSISRTGILGVHQPQHF.

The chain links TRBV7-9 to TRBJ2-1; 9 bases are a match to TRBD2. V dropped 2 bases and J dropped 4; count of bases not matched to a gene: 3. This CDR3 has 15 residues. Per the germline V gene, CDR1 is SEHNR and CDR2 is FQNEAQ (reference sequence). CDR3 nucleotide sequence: TGTGCCAGCAGCTTATTAGCGGGGGTTTACAATGAGCAGTTCTTC. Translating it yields CASSLLAGVYNEQFF. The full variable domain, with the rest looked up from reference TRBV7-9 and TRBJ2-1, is DTGVSQNPRHKITKRGQNVTFRCDPISEHNRLYWYRQTLGQGPEFLTYFQNEAQLEKSRLLSDRFSAERPKGSFSTLEIQRTEQGDSAMYLCASSLLAGVYNEQFFGPGTRLTVL.

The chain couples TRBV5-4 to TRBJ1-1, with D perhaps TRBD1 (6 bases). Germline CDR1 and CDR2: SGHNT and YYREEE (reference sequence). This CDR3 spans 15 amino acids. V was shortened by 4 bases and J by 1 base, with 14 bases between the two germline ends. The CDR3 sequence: CASSPQGRTNTEAFF. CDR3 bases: TGTGCCAGCAGCCCACAGGGACGGACGAACACTGAAGCTTTCTTT.

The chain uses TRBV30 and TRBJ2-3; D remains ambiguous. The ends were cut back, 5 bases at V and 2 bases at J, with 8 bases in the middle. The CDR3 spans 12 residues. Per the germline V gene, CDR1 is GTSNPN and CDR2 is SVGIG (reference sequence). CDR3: CAWGPSTDTQYF. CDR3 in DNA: TGTGCCTGGGGCCCTTCCACAGATACGCAGTATTTT. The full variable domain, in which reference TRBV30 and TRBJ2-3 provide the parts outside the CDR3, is SQTIHQWPATLVQPVGSPLSLECTVEGTSNPNLYWYRQAAGRGLQLLFYSVGIGQISSEVPQNLSASRPQDRQFILSSKKLLLSDSGFYLCAWGPSTDTQYFGPGTRLTVL.

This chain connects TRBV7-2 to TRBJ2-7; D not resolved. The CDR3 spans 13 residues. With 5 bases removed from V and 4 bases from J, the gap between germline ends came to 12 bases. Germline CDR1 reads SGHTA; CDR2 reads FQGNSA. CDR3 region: CASSPTPEYEQYF. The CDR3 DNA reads TGTGCCAGCAGCCCTACGCCTGAATACGAGCAGTACTTC.